This T cell receptor beta chain was sequenced during a study of naive and memory T cell subsets (dated by TCRdb to the late 2010s). For the wider study: The study applied an open-source, UMI-based TCR alpha and beta sequencing pipeline to sorted naive and memory peripheral blood T cell subsets. The functional CMV T cell responses agreed completely with IgG serology results. RNA was DNase-treated and reverse transcribed with TCR constant-region primers, mostly using SuperScript III. Overall study results and their limits: RNA-based TCR counts may be influenced by expression changes linked to T cell activation and differentiation. Each clonotype was defined as a single alpha or beta chain sequence rather than as a paired alpha/beta receptor. Following error correction, more than 85% of naive TCR sequences occurred only once, which made naive abundance distributions much steeper than those of memory subsets. TCR abundance followed a power law whose exponent differed between naive and memory subsets but was consistent across the three individuals. The repertoire findings for the naive and memory subsets could not be validated, as no ground truth was available. A few larger clonotypes were present in naive repertoires, particularly the CD8 repertoires, and these clonotypes were possibly memory cells re-expressing CD45RA. In both CD4 and CD8 cells, the Gini index increased while Shannon and inverse Simpson diversity decreased from naive through CM, EM and EMRA.

Separate amplification of TCR alpha and beta chain libraries was performed from the second PCR step onward. Donor CMV status was determined by IFNgamma production from CD4+ T cells after overnight stimulation of fresh PBMCs with CMV viral lysate. CD4 T cells were positively selected using Miltenyi beads, after which CD8 T cells were positively selected from the CD4-negative fraction. After staining for CD3, CD4, CD8, CD45RA, CD27 and a live/dead dye, cells were sorted on a BD Aria II into four subsets based on CD45RA and CD27. A few healthy volunteers provided blood, and each donor's sample was split into CD4 and CD8 T cells and then further divided into four differentiation subsets. Roughly 0.12 L of peripheral blood was taken from each donor, and PBMC were separated by density-gradient centrifugation on Ficoll-Paque PLUS. Sorted cells were lysed in RLT buffer, and RNA was extracted with a Qiagen RNeasy kit and stored at -80°C.

The sample holds a few counts of this clonotype. The clone's antigen remains unknown. No base-level quality is on record; no much larger clone is a single base apart. CDR1 is given as MGHRA and CDR2 as YSYEKL, both from the germline V gene. Cut back by 0 bases and 6 bases, the V and J ends lie 10 bases apart. The CDR3 holds 14 amino acids from the cysteine to the phenylalanine. Only the CDR3 region is kept as DNA, spanning 42 bases read in frame from base 1. Libraries were constructed by UMI-ligation and nested PCR. The beta constant-region primer was an equimolar mix of two oligonucleotides covering both TRBC1 and TRBC2. The ligated cDNA went through four rounds of PCR with nested alpha and beta constant-region primers together with the SP2 primer. A single-stranded oligonucleotide containing the SP2 primer and a 12-nucleotide UMI was joined to the 3' end of the cDNA by T4 RNA ligase 1. The ligation reaction was incubated at 16°C for roughly 18-24 hours. PCR2 was usually performed as a SYBR Green qPCR and halted at a preset threshold so that over-amplification would not occur. Agencourt AMPure XP magnetic beads were used for all purifications after the first. Library quantification was done by Qubit, followed by a TapeStation check on which the main peak was expected at around 650 bp. Pooled libraries were sequenced on an Illumina MiSeq with v2 2x251 paired-end kits, typically giving about 0.95-2.2 million reads per sample. Each sample library was pooled at 4 nM, and roughly 4.5-7.5% PhiX was included to improve cluster recognition. Under the source paper's analysis protocol: FASTQ reads processed by Demultiplexor were assigned V and J genes by Decombinator through tag matching that tolerated a single base-pair mismatch. Collapsinator relied on UMIs to fix sequencing errors as well as frequency errors caused by PCR heterogeneity. TCRs were translated and CDR3s were extracted from the conserved cysteine to the FGXG phenylalanine by CDR3Translator, with non-productive sequences being flagged. Gini, Shannon entropy and inverse Simpson indices were calculated on repertoires subsampled to equal numbers of UMI-defined TCRs. Clonotype abundance distributions were fitted to a power law by maximum likelihood within the linear range. When run on a single naive CD8 sample, MIGEC and the pipeline yielded similar UMI counts, similar unique TCR numbers and similar clonal distributions. One analysis removed from the naive repertoire any naive TCRs that were also found in any memory subset from the same donor. A set of some 7,000 CMV-associated CDR3 sequences, compiled from VDJdb and a published dataset, was used to search the repertoires. TCRdb's own reprocessing of the public reads used fastp at Q25 and MiXCR and kept productive beta chains. When rows share a CDR3 protein, they turn into one entry using the most common DNA and genes. These V and J calls rely on TCRdb rather than the paper's analysis. The sample has over 110,000 distinct CDR3 sequences on record, approximately 20% of them singletons. Around 0.63% of the sample comes from the top ten.

The sequence joins TRBV4-1 to TRBJ2-3; no confident D gene assignment can be made. The TCR sequence derives from a human donor in good health. The sample taken for sequencing was naive CD8+ T cells from blood. The cell subset or site label corresponds to: naive T cells, CD45RA high CD27+. At the DNA level, the sequence is TGCGCCAGCAGCCAAGAGCCGCCGCCGGATACGCAGTATTTT. Its protein is CASSQEPPPDTQYF.